One and the same sample provided the 17 T cell receptor beta chains below, sequenced in a study of T cells in Graves' hyperthyroidism and ophthalmopathy. Amplification yielded TCR beta CDR3 regions, with RNA transcripts as the source. TCR CDR3 underwent first-round RT-PCR with the HTBI primer set. TCRdb called the multiplex PCR reads again in MiXCR, with one record for every CDR3 protein. The sample contains hundreds of thousands of distinct CDR3 sequences, approximately 15% of which appear only once. Sequencing was performed on blood. These TCRs come from a woman between 45 and 60 years old with Graves' ophthalmopathy.

This chain uses TRBV19 with TRBJ2-1; 8 nucleotides line up with TRBD2. The V segment lost 9 bases and the J segment 4 bases; nucleotides outside the gene matches: 11. There are 15 residues in the CDR3. CDR1 and CDR2 from the germline V gene are LNHDA and SQIVND (reference sequence). CDR3 in amino acids: CASNFRGGPYNEQFF. In nucleotides, the CDR3 is TGTGCCAGCAATTTCCGGGGGGGGCCTTACAATGAGCAGTTCTTC. Together with reference TRBV19 and TRBJ2-1, the CDR3 gives the full variable domain: DGGITQSPKYLFRKEGQNVTLSCEQNLNHDAMYWYRQDPGQGLRLIYYSQIVNDFQKGDIAEGYSVSREKKESFPLTVTSAQKNPTAFYLCASNFRGGPYNEQFFGPGTRLTVL.

For this clonotype: Its ends do not fully match the called genes, so a read error is possible. The rearrangement uses TRBV7-8 and TRBJ2-7, with 11 bases matching TRBD1. Germline V gene lookup returns CDR1 SGHVS and CDR2 FQNEAQ. The CDR3 totals 16 residues. CDR3 nucleotides: TGTGCCAGCAGCCCGCCCCCTTGGACAGGGGGCGAGGAAAGTGGTTTC. Translation gives CASSPPPWTGGEESGF.

This chain links TRBV10-3 with TRBJ2-7, with 12 bases lining up with TRBD1. This CDR3 spans 15 amino acids. Germline V gene data show CDR1 as ENHRY and CDR2 as SYGVKD. Losses at the gene ends were 7 bases for V and 2 bases for J; bases not matched to a gene: 6. In DNA, the CDR3 is TGTGCCATCATGAGAGGGACAGGGGGCGCCTACGAGCAGTACTTC. Translating it yields CAIMRGTGGAYEQYF.

This clonotype appeared many times. The chain combines TRBV7-8 with TRBJ2-7; the D gene is possibly TRBD2 (5 bases). Germline V gene lookup returns CDR1 SGHVS and CDR2 FQNEAQ. The CDR3 contains 15 residues. With 5 bases removed from V and 0 bases from J, the gap between germline ends came to 14 bases. The CDR3 is CASSAESGSSYEQYF. CDR3 nucleotides: TGTGCCAGCAGCGCGGAGAGTGGGAGCTCCTACGAGCAGTACTTC.

In this sample, this clonotype turned up many times. This chain links TRBV7-2 with TRBJ2-2; 10 nucleotides align to TRBD1. Germline CDR1 and CDR2: SGHTA and FQGNSA. The V segment lost 6 bases and the J segment 8 bases; nucleotides outside the gene matches: 6. CDR3 length equals 14 residues. The CDR3 reads CASRRQGASGELFF. The CDR3 nucleotides read TGTGCCAGCAGAAGACAGGGGGCATCAGGGGAGCTGTTTTTT.

This clonotype was recorded at least ten times. The V and J genes are TRBV7-8 and TRBJ2-7, with TRBD1 matching over 10 bases. V shed 4 bases, J shed 7 bases, and the junction held 13 bases outside the gene matches. Per germline, CDR1 SGHVS and CDR2 FQNEAQ. CDR3 length: 16 residues. The CDR3 DNA reads as TGTGCCAGCAGCTCATCACCGGGACAGGGGCATCGGGAGCAGTACTTC. Its translation: CASSSSPGQGHREQYF.

This clonotype turned up a few times. The rearrangement links TRBV28 to TRBJ2-7; 9 bases line up with TRBD1. CDR3 length equals 15 residues. V gave up 10 bases and J gave up 5 bases; unmatched junction bases: 15. CDR1 is MDHEN and CDR2 is SYDVKM in the germline V gene. CDR3 sequence (DNA): TGTGCCACCCTAGCCCCCGGACAGGGGAGGCACGAGCAGTACTTC. This encodes CATLAPGQGRHEQYF.

This clonotype was picked up many times. V and J are TRBV28 and TRBJ1-6; D gene unclear. Trimming stripped 8 bases from V and 9 bases from J, with 20 bases between. Germline V gene sequence: CDR1 MDHEN, CDR2 SYDVKM. CDR3 length: 15 amino acids. CDR3 nucleotides: TGTGCCAGCCAAGGACGCCCGGTGGGGATTTCACCCCTCCACTTT. It yields the protein CASQGRPVGISPLHF. The full variable domain, rest sourced from reference TRBV28 and TRBJ1-6, is DVKVTQSSRYLVKRTGEKVFLECVQDMDHENMFWYRQDPGLGLRLIYFSYDVKMKEKGDIPEGYSVSREKKERFSLILESASTNQTSMYLCASQGRPVGISPLHFGNGTRLTVT.

This clonotype was counted ten times or more. This chain joins TRBV12-3 or TRBV12-4 and TRBJ2-2; 11 bases fit TRBD2. The CDR3 totals 18 residues. After removal of 2 bases from V and 4 bases from J, the junction contained 9 bases not matched to a gene. The CDR3 here is CASSLSVAGGPITGELFF. CDR3 in DNA: TGTGCCAGCAGTTTATCGGTAGCGGGAGGGCCAATCACCGGGGAGCTGTTTTTT.

The chain combines TRBV6-1 with TRBJ1-3, with D possibly matching TRBD1 (5 bases). This CDR3 comprises 14 residues. Germline loops: CDR1 MNHNS, CDR2 SASEGT. Trimming took off 7 bases at V and 1 base at J, with 11 bases between the two ends. CDR3 residues: CASKIRGSGNTIYF. The CDR3 DNA reads TGTGCCAGCAAAATTCGGGGGTCTGGAAACACCATATATTTT.

The rearrangement uses TRBV2 and TRBJ1-1; D may be TRBD1 (5 bases). V dropped 1 base and J dropped 0 bases, with 9 bases sitting between them. CDR1 and CDR2 from the germline V gene are SNHLY and FYNNEI. The CDR3 sequence is 15 residues long. In nucleotides, the CDR3 is TGTGCCAGCAGTGAAGTCAGGGTACTGAACACTGAAGCTTTCTTT. This encodes CASSEVRVLNTEAFF.

This clonotype was found many times. V gene TRBV7-6 combines with J gene TRBJ2-7, with unresolved D. V was pared by 5 bases and J by 0 bases, with 14 bases between. The CDR3 is made up of 15 amino acids. Germline V CDR1 and CDR2: SGHVS, FNYEAQ. This CDR3 reads CASSEDQQSSYEQYF. The CDR3 coding sequence is TGTGCCAGCAGCGAGGACCAACAGAGCTCCTACGAGCAGTACTTC.

This clonotype was found a few times. The CDR3 nucleotides read TGTGCCAGCAGTTTACCCCAGGGGGGTCCGAGGACTGAAGCTTTCTTT. Its translation is CASSLPQGGPRTEAFF. This chain joins TRBV28 and TRBJ1-1; TRBD1 matches at 7 bases. The junction had 11 bases not matched to a gene; V was cut back by 2 bases and J by 5 bases. The CDR3 is 16 residues long. Germline CDR1 is MDHEN and CDR2 is SYDVKM.

This clonotype came up many times. The chain uses TRBV27 and TRBJ1-6, with a possible D match to TRBD1 (5 bases). Germline V gene data show CDR1 as MNHEY and CDR2 as SMNVEV (reference sequence). This CDR3 region has 20 residues. V was trimmed by 0 bases and J by 7 bases, leaving 25 bases between them. The CDR3 loop reads CASSLSGRTPENTKNSPLHF. Written as DNA, the CDR3 is TGTGCCAGCAGTTTATCGGGACGGACGCCAGAGAATACTAAAAATTCACCCCTCCACTTT.

In this sample, this clonotype turned up many times. V is TRBV11-3 and J is TRBJ2-2; TRBD2 agrees at 9 bases. CDR1 and CDR2 from the germline V gene are SGHNT and YENEEA. J was trimmed by 3 bases and V by 3 bases; bases with no gene match: 8. The length of the CDR3 is 17 residues. The DNA of the CDR3 is TGTGCCAGCAGCTTCCGCGCTAGCGGGAAGGACACCGGGGAGCTGTTTTTT. Its translation: CASSFRASGKDTGELFF. Full variable domain (outside the CDR3, taken from reference TRBV11-3 and TRBJ2-2): EAGVVQSPRYKIIEKKQPVAFWCNPISGHNTLYWYLQNLGQGPELLIRYENEEAVDDSQLPKDRFSAERLKGVDSTLKIQPAELGDSAVYLCASSFRASGKDTGELFFGEGSRLTVL.

The CDR3 DNA sequence: TGCAGTGCTAGAGGAGATAGCTACGAGCAGTACTTC. It specifies CSARGDSYEQYF. The gene calls are TRBV20-1 and TRBJ2-7; D is unresolved. The germline V and J ends were trimmed by 1 base and 3 bases, with 7 bases remaining between them. Germline CDR1 is DFQATT and CDR2 is SNEGSKA (reference sequence). This CDR3 is built from 12 residues.

Concerning this clonotype itself: The junction differs from germline at one of its ends, possibly a read error. The chain employs TRBV10-3 and TRBJ2-3; D perhaps matches TRBD2 (6 bases). Per germline, CDR1 ENHRY and CDR2 SYGVKD. This CDR3 contains 15 residues. The CDR3, as DNA: TGTGCCGTCAGTGATGGAGGGACTAGCACAGATACGCAGTATTTT. Amino acids: CAVSDGGTSTDTQYF.